Shown below are 21 T cell receptor beta chains from a single sample sequenced in a study of T cell responses to AZD1222 COVID-19 vaccine. The method was immunoSEQ multiplex PCR; TCRdb's version includes in-frame clones alone and lacks a portion of them. The sample gives around 80,000 clones, more than 85% of which show up once; about 5.2% is in the top ten. The material sequenced was peripheral blood, taken on day 0 of AZD1222 vaccination. These receptor sequences come from an adult in good health.

CDR3 sequence: CAWGTGVLNTEAFF. CDR3 nucleotides: TGTGCCTGGGGGACAGGGGTACTGAACACTGAAGCTTTCTTT. The rearrangement joins TRBV30 to TRBJ1-1; 10 bases are a match to TRBD1. CDR1 GTSNPN and CDR2 SVGIG come from the germline V gene (reference sequence). The CDR3 extends over 14 amino acids. With V trimmed by 5 bases and J by 0 bases, 3 bases remained unmatched.

The chain recombines TRBV19 with TRBJ2-3; TRBD1 agrees at 9 bases. Losses at the gene ends were 6 bases for V and 6 bases for J; bases not matched to a gene: 7. Per the germline V gene, CDR1 is LNHDA and CDR2 is SQIVND (reference sequence). The CDR3 consists of 14 residues. The CDR3 reads CASREQGAFDTQYF. In DNA form, the CDR3 reads TGTGCCAGTAGGGAACAGGGGGCCTTTGATACGCAGTATTTT.

This clone appeared a single time. The chain carries TRBV3-1 (or the pseudogene TRBV3-2) and TRBJ1-5; TRBD1 agrees at 7 bases. This CDR3 has 14 residues. Unmatched junction bases numbered 3, after V lost 5 bases and J lost 2 bases. Per the germline V gene, CDR1 is LGHDT and CDR2 is YNNKEL (reference sequence). The CDR3 here is CASSTGQGNQPQHF. The CDR3 DNA is TGTGCCAGCAGCACCGGACAGGGCAATCAGCCCCAGCATTTT.

The CDR3 region has the DNA TGTGCCAGCAGCCAAGCCCCTAATAGCGGGGGGATGGCAGATACGCAGTATTTT. Its protein product is CASSQAPNSGGMADTQYF. J is TRBJ2-3 and V is TRBV3-1 (or the pseudogene TRBV3-2); 10 nucleotides agree with TRBD2. This CDR3 region has 18 residues. The germline V gene has CDR1 LGHDT and CDR2 YNNKEL (reference sequence). J lost 4 bases, V lost 1 base, and 11 bases had no gene match.

The chain couples TRBV5-1 to TRBJ1-2, with D possibly being TRBD1 (5 bases). This CDR3 is built from 16 residues. The V gene lost 0 bases and the J gene lost 4 bases, with 16 bases spanning the gap. Germline CDR1 reads SGHRS; CDR2 reads YFSETQ. The CDR3 nucleotides are TGCGCCAGCAGCTTGGTCCAGGGTTCGTCGGTCTATGGCTACACCTTC. Protein product: CASSLVQGSSVYGYTF.

The V call is TRBV19, the J call TRBJ1-1; D remains unclear. This CDR3 is built from 13 residues. The V gene's germline CDR1 is LNHDA and CDR2 SQIVND (reference sequence). V was shortened by 3 bases and J by 1 base, with 6 bases between the two germline ends. The CDR3 loop is CASSIQRNTEAFF. The CDR3 DNA reads as TGTGCCAGTAGTATCCAGAGGAACACTGAAGCTTTCTTT.

This chain joins TRBV10-3 and TRBJ1-4; 9 nucleotides agree with TRBD1. The germline V gene has CDR1 ENHRY and CDR2 SYGVKD. Trimming took 2 bases from V and 7 from J; bases not matched to a gene: 5. The CDR3 totals 15 residues. This CDR3 is CAISELDRGVEKLFF. CDR3 coding DNA: TGTGCCATCAGTGAGCTCGACAGGGGGGTTGAAAAACTGTTTTTT.

The chain joins TRBV5-6 to TRBJ1-1; unclear D gene. The CDR3 has 13 residues. The V end lost 1 base, the J end lost 1 base, and 5 bases lay between the germline ends. Germline values: CDR1 SGHDT, CDR2 YYEEEE. The CDR3 DNA reads TGTGCCAGCAGCTTGCTACAGAACACTGAAGCTTTCTTT. This encodes CASSLLQNTEAFF.

J is TRBJ2-5 and V is TRBV6-2 or TRBV6-3; 7 bases line up with TRBD1. This CDR3 has 16 amino acids. Per germline, CDR1 MNHEY and CDR2 SVGEGT. V shed 3 bases, J shed 0 bases, and the junction held 7 bases outside the gene matches. The DNA for the CDR3 is TGTGCCAGCAGTTATGCAGGGGGATTGTACCAAGAGACCCAGTACTTC. Amino acid sequence: CASSYAGGLYQETQYF.

This clone was counted a few times. The chain is built from TRBV5-4 and TRBJ2-7, with D perhaps TRBD1 (5 bases). The germline V gene encodes CDR1 SGHNT and CDR2 YYREEE (reference sequence). V lost 2 bases, J lost 5 bases, and 11 bases lay in between. CDR3 length: 13 residues. The CDR3 sequence: CASSFSQGHEQYF. Written as DNA, the CDR3 is TGTGCCAGCAGCTTTAGCCAGGGTCACGAGCAGTACTTC. Full variable domain (outside the CDR3, taken from reference TRBV5-4 and TRBJ2-7): ETGVTQSPTHLIKTRGQQVTLRCSSQSGHNTVSWYQQALGQGPQFIFQYYREEENGRGNFPPRFSGLQFPNYSSELNVNALELDDSALYLCASSFSQGHEQYFGPGTRLTVT.

J is TRBJ1-3 and V is TRBV5-1; D might be TRBD1 (6 bases). Trimming left V 4 bases short and J 7 bases short, with 15 bases between. The germline V gene encodes CDR1 SGHRS and CDR2 YFSETQ. This CDR3 region has 14 residues. CDR3 in DNA: TGCGCCAGCAGCAACCGGGACACCGGGAACACCATATATTTT. Translation gives CASSNRDTGNTIYF.

The chain employs TRBV3-1 (or the pseudogene TRBV3-2) and TRBJ2-7; D remains unclear. Looked up from germline, CDR1 is LGHDT and CDR2 is YNNKEL (reference sequence). The ends were cut back, 0 bases at V and 2 bases at J, with 5 bases in the middle. This CDR3 spans 13 amino acids. In nucleotides, the CDR3 is TGTGCCAGCAGCCAAGAGAAAACCTACGAGCAGTACTTC. Protein sequence: CASSQEKTYEQYF.

This rearrangement joins TRBV6-5 to TRBJ1-5; tentatively, D is TRBD1 (5 bases). V lost 0 bases to trimming and J lost 2 bases, with 11 bases between them. The germline CDR1 and CDR2 sequences are MNHEY and SVGAGI. The CDR3 runs to 16 residues. The CDR3 reads CASSYSRGTGNQPQHF. CDR3 nucleotides: TGTGCCAGCAGTTACTCTAGGGGCACGGGCAATCAGCCCCAGCATTTT.

The chain employs TRBV3-1 (or the pseudogene TRBV3-2) and TRBJ2-7; 10 bases align to TRBD2. V shed 3 bases, J shed 3 bases, and the junction held 5 bases outside the gene matches. This CDR3 comprises 15 residues. The germline gives CDR1 LGHDT, CDR2 YNNKEL (reference sequence). The CDR3 here is CASSQGTSVYYEQYF. Written as DNA, the CDR3 is TGTGCCAGCAGCCAGGGGACTAGCGTATACTACGAGCAGTACTTC.

This clone was counted a single time. This rearrangement joins TRBV27 to TRBJ2-3; maybe TRBD2 (6 bases). CDR1 and CDR2 from the germline V gene are MNHEY and SMNVEV (reference sequence). CDR3 size: 20 residues. The V end lost 0 bases, the J end lost 0 bases, and 22 bases lay between the germline ends. The CDR3 region has the DNA TGTGCCAGCAGTTTATCGACGGGCGGGATACTCTGGGGGAGCACAGATACGCAGTATTTT. Its protein is CASSLSTGGILWGSTDTQYF.

This clone was seen a few times. This chain uses TRBV24-1 with TRBJ2-5, with TRBD2 matching 8 bases. The CDR3 loop spans 14 amino acids. The ends lost 5 bases at V and 1 base at J; junction bases unmatched: 2. Germline-derived CDR1 and CDR2 are KGHDR and SFDVKD. DNA of the CDR3: TGTGCCACCAGTGTGAGCGGGGGCCAAGAGACCCAGTACTTC. This codes for CATSVSGGQETQYF.

This clone has more than one count but fewer than ten. The chain combines TRBV9 with TRBJ2-3, with D perhaps being TRBD1 or TRBD2 (6 bases each). The CDR3 is 16 amino acids. V was clipped by 3 bases and J by 2 bases, with 16 bases between them. The germline gives CDR1 SGDLS, CDR2 YYNGEE. In DNA, the CDR3 is TGTGCCAGCAGCGCCTCCCTGGGGGGCCCCACAGATACGCAGTATTTT. It translates to CASSASLGGPTDTQYF.

The chain uses TRBV6-6 and TRBJ1-2; a possible D gene is TRBD1 (5 bases). Trimming left V 2 bases short and J 13 bases short, with 23 bases between. The germline CDR1 and CDR2 sequences are MNHNY and SVGAGI (reference sequence). CDR3 length: 15 amino acids. CDR3 in amino acids: CASSYATGGSPEATF. DNA for the CDR3: TGTGCCAGCAGTTACGCCACGGGGGGGAGTCCGGAGGCCACCTTC.

CDR3 bases: TGTGCCAGCAGTTACTCGACGCTCGGGTCCACTGAAGCTTTCTTT. It codes for CASSYSTLGSTEAFF. The rearrangement joins TRBV6-6 to TRBJ1-1; no firm D call. The CDR3 length is 15 residues. Deletions cut 0 bases from V and 4 bases from J, with 12 bases between. Germline CDR1 is MNHNY and CDR2 is SVGAGI (reference sequence).

The gene calls are TRBV5-1 and TRBJ1-1; 7 bases are a match to TRBD1. With 4 bases clipped from V and 3 bases from J, the junction kept 12 bases outside the gene matches. The CDR3 length is 16 residues. Germline-derived CDR1 and CDR2 are SGHRS and YFSETQ. The CDR3 nucleotides are TGCGCCAGCAGCCTGGACAGGCGAAGGAGTGACACTGAAGCTTTCTTT. Amino acid sequence: CASSLDRRRSDTEAFF.

This chain uses TRBV5-8 with TRBJ2-7; no firm D call. V lost 4 bases to trimming and J lost 3 bases, with 5 bases between them. The CDR3 totals 11 residues. Germline V lookup: CDR1 SGHTS, CDR2 YDEGEE. CDR3 residues: CASSQFYEQYF. In DNA, the CDR3 is TGTGCCAGCAGCCAATTCTACGAGCAGTACTTC.